This TCR beta chain was obtained from a study of cytomegalovirus exposure and HLA in healthy donors. As regards this clone: The antigen is undetermined.

Findings of the study overall: Accounts indicate the classifier identified cytomegalovirus status with strong specificity and sensitivity.

Germline CDR1 and CDR2: SGHTA and FQGNSA. V was trimmed by 10 bases and J by 4 bases, leaving 19 bases between them. The CDR3 length is 14 residues. Primers for the PCR totalled 60 Vbeta and 13 Jbeta. Sequenced by immunoSEQ multiplex PCR; TCRdb stores in-frame clones only, minus some. The sample has more than 150,000 clones; about 75% are singletons. This receptor was obtained from a woman aged 40 to 50 in good health and CMV-seropositive. The sequencing input was PBMCs. The chain links TRBV7-2 to TRBJ2-5, with D perhaps TRBD2 (5 bases). CDR3 in DNA: TGTGCCACGTCGGGGTGGGGATGGGGAGAGACCCAGTACTTC. Its translation: CATSGWGWGETQYF.